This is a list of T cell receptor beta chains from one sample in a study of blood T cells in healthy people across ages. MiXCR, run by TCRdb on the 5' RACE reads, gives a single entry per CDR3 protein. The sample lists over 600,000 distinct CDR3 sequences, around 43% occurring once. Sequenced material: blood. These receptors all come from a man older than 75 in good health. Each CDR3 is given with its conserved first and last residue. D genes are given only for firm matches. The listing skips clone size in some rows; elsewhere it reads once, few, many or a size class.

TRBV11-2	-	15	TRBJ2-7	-	TGTGCCAGCAGGGAGCAGCGAGCTCCAGGGGCCGAGCAGTACTTC	CASREQRAPGAEQYF
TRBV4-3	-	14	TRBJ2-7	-	TGCGCCAGCAGCCAAGAACGGGCGGCGTACGAGCAGTACTTC	CASSQERAAYEQYF
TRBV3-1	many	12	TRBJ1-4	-	TGTGCCAGCAGCCGGGCCAATGAAAAACTGTTTTTT	CASSRANEKLFF
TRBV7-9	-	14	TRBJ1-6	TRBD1	TGTGCCAGCAGCGCCAGGGGGACAGGACCCCACTTCCACTTT	CASSARGTGPHFHF
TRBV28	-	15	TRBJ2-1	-	TGTGCCAGCAGCCCCCTCAAAACCGGCTACAATGAGCAGTTCTTC	CASSPLKTGYNEQFF
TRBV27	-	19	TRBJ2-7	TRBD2	TGTGCCAGCAGTTTCACCGGGGATCGAACTAGCGGGAGGGCTAACGAGCAGTACTTC	CASSFTGDRTSGRANEQYF
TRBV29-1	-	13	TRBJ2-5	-	TGCAGCGGGGGACACCCCTACCAAGAGACCCAGTACTTC	CSGGHPYQETQYF
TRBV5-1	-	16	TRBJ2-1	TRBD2	TGCGCCAGCAGCGTGGGACTAGAGCCTACCTACAATGAGCAGTTCTTC	CASSVGLEPTYNEQFF
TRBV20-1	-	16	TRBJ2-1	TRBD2	TGCAGTGCTAGAGATTCGGGACTAGCGGGACACAATGAGCAGTTCTTC	CSARDSGLAGHNEQFF
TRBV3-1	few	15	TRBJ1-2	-	TGTGCCAGCAGCCAAGTGTTGGGTCGCCCGGGCGGTTACACCTTC	CASSQVLGRPGGYTF
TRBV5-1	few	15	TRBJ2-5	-	TGCGCCAGCAGCACGGACCAGAAGCAACAAGAGACCCAGTACTTC	CASSTDQKQQETQYF
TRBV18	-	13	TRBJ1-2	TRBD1	TGTGCCAGCTTATCTACAGGGGGAAATGGCTACACCTTC	CASLSTGGNGYTF
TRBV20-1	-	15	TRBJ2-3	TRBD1	TGCAGTGCTGTAGGACAGGGGGCCCCAACAGATACGCAGTATTTT	CSAVGQGAPTDTQYF
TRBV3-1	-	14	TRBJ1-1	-	TGTGCCAGCAGCCAAGACACGCGGGGCTCTGAAGCTTTCTTT	CASSQDTRGSEAFF
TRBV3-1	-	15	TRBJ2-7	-	TGTGCCAGCAGCCGTCGGGGGGCTCTCTCCTACGAGCAGTACTTC	CASSRRGALSYEQYF
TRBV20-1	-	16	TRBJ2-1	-	TGCAGTGCTAGAGAGAGGGGGAGGCAGGGCCACAATGAGCAGTTCTTC	CSARERGRQGHNEQFF
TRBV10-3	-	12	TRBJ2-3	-	TGTGCCATCACTGCAGGATCAGATACGCAGTATTTT	CAITAGSDTQYF
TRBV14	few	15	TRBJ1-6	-	TGTGCCAGCAGCCAACTCAGCTCCTATAATTCACCCCTCCACTTT	CASSQLSSYNSPLHF
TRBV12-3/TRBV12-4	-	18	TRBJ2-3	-	TGTGCCAGCACCTTAAAAGTGGGGGGCCGAGCTAGCACAGATACGCAGTATTTT	CASTLKVGGRASTDTQYF
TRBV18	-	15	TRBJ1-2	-	TGTGCCAGCTCACCACCGACAGGCAGCCTCTATGGCTACACCTTC	CASSPPTGSLYGYTF